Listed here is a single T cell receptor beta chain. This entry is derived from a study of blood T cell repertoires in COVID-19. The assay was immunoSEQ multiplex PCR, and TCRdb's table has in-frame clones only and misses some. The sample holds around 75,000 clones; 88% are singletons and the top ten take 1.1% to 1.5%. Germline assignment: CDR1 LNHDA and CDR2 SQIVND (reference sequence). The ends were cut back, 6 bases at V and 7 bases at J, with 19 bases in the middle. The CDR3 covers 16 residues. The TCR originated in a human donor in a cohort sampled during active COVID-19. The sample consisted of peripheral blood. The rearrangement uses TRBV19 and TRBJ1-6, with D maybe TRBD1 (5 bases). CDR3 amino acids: CASSVSSRANNSPLHF. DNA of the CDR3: TGTGCCAGTAGCGTTTCAAGCAGGGCTAACAATTCACCCCTCCACTTT.